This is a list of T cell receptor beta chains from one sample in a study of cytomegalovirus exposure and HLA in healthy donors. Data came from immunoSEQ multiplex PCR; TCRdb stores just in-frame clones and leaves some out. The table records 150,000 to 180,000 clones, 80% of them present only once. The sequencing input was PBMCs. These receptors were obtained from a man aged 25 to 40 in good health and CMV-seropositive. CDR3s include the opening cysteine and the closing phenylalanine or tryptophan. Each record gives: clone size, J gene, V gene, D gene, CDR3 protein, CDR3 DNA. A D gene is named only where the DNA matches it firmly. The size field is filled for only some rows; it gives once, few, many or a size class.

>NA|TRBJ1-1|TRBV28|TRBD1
CASSLTQGADTEAFF
TGTGCCAGCAGTTTAACACAGGGGGCGGACACTGAAGCTTTCTTT
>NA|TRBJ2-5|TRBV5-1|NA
CASSLGQGETQYF
TGCGCCAGCAGCTTGGGCCAGGGGGAGACCCAGTACTTC
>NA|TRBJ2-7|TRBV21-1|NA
CASSKGRGIGSYEQYF
TGTGCCAGCAGCAAAGGGAGGGGAATCGGCTCCTACGAGCAGTACTTC
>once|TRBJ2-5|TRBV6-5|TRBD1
CASSRQGETQYF
TGTGCCAGCAGCCGACAGGGAGAGACCCAGTACTTC
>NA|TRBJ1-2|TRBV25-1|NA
CASSEYHRRGGYTF
TGTGCCAGCAGTGAATATCACAGGAGGGGCGGCTACACCTTC
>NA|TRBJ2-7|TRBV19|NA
CASSMGKHPSYEQYF
TGTGCCAGTAGTATGGGCAAGCACCCCTCCTACGAGCAGTACTTC
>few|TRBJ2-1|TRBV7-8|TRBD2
CASSPTSGGHYEQFF
TGTGCCAGCAGCCCGACTAGCGGGGGGCATTATGAGCAGTTCTTC
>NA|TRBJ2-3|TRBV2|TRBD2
CASRGTSEADTQYF
TGTGCCAGCAGGGGGACTAGCGAGGCAGATACGCAGTATTTT
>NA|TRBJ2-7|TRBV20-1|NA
CSASRSYEQYF
TGCAGTGCGAGCCGCTCCTACGAGCAGTACTTC
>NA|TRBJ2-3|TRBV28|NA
CASIRAVSTDTQYF
TGTGCCAGCATCCGAGCGGTAAGCACAGATACGCAGTATTTT
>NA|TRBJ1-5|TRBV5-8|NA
CASSLFVLTRVRLSNQPQHF
TGTGCCAGCAGCTTATTCGTCTTAACTAGGGTCCGATTGAGCAATCAGCCCCAGCATTTT
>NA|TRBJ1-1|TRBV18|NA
CASSPGGSGGPTEAFF
TGTGCCAGCTCACCAGGAGGTTCGGGGGGGCCCACTGAAGCTTTCTTT
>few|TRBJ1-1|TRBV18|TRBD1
CASSPRDRGRSEDTEAFF
TGTGCCAGCTCACCCCGGGACAGGGGGCGAAGTGAGGACACTGAAGCTTTCTTT
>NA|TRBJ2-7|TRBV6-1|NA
CASTGDSYEQYF
TGTGCCAGCACGGGGGACTCCTACGAGCAGTACTTC
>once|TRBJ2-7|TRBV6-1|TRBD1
CASSEDIGTVYEQYF
TGTGCCAGCAGTGAAGACATTGGGACAGTGTACGAGCAGTACTTC
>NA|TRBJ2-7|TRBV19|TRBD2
CASSIRLAGDAYEQYF
TGTGCCAGTAGTATTCGACTAGCGGGAGACGCCTACGAGCAGTACTTC
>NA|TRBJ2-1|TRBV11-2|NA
CASSLGQYNEQFF
TGTGCCAGCAGCTTAGGACAGTACAATGAGCAGTTCTTC
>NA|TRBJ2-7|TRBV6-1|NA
CASRQGTIYEQYF
TGTGCCAGCAGACAGGGCACAATATACGAGCAGTACTTC
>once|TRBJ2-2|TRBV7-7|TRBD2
CASSSSGGPGGELFF
TGTGCTAGCAGCTCCTCGGGAGGGCCGGGCGGGGAGCTGTTTTTT
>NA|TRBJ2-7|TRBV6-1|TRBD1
CASSERTGGSYEQYF
TGTGCCAGCAGTGAAAGGACAGGGGGCTCCTACGAGCAGTACTTC
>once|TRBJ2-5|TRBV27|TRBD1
CASSKDRVGETQYF
TGTGCCAGCAGTAAAGACAGGGTAGGAGAGACCCAGTACTTC
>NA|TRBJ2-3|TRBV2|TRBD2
CASRTSAADTQYF
TGTGCCAGCAGGACTAGCGCTGCAGATACGCAGTATTTT
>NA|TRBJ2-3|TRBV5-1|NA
CASSLGRSTDTQYF
TGCGCCAGCAGCTTGGGGAGGAGCACAGATACGCAGTATTTT